This T cell receptor (beta chain) came from a study of glioma-infiltrating T cells (dated by TCRdb to about 2016). For context, the study as a whole: TCR alpha- and beta-chain repertoires were sequenced from glioma tissue, non-neoplastic brain tissue and matched peripheral blood mononuclear cells. Each tissue-infiltrating repertoire was compared with the same patient's peripheral blood repertoire to measure divergence between tissue and blood T-cell populations. The paired cohort comprised three low-grade glioma patients, 8 or 9 primary glioblastoma patients and three non-glioma patients contributing non-neoplastic brain tissue. Paper-wide results and their limitations: VJ-independent divergence between tissue and blood was lower than expected in non-neoplastic patients but higher than expected in all gliomas, particularly low-grade gliomas. Group comparisons were based on small numbers of patients: three non-neoplastic, three low-grade glioma and several glioblastoma patients. Very few CDR3 sequences were found to be shared between tissue and blood, and this scarcity was attributed to high CDR3 diversity and limited sampling.

A note on this clonotype: Its antigen specificity is not known. The input lacks base qualities; no much larger clone sits a single base away.

The iRepertoire nested amplicon-rescue multiplex PCR (arm-PCR) platform was used to amplify TCR alpha and beta CDR3 regions from RNA. For one-step reverse transcription and amplification, roughly 90-450 ng of tissue mRNA or PBMC total RNA was used as input. Following bead purification, Illumina adapters were added through a secondary multiplex PCR, and the libraries were then gel-purified between 200 and 400 bp. The libraries contained internal 6-nucleotide barcodes that were used for demultiplexing. Sequencing of the libraries was done on an Illumina MiSeq using 2x220 or 2x250 nucleotide paired-end reads. The original methods were these. Paired reads were merged using FLASH 1.2.11 and were aligned to the GRCh37 human genome using BWA-MEM, after which TRA and TRB reads were extracted. For V and J assignment, an IMGT-derived reference of cassette sequences and CDR3 motifs that included pseudogenes was used. Reads were translated in three frames, and productive CDR3s were defined as those with a C...FGXG motif and no stop codons. Unique combinations of V-J cassette pair and CDR3 amino acid sequence were defined as clonotypes. Reads were filtered by Hamming distance, thresholded by each sample's sequence error rate in mapped regions. Starting from the raw public reads, TCRdb applied fastp trimming at Q25, assembled clones with MiXCR and retained in-frame beta chains. When rows share a CDR3 protein, they turn into one entry using the most common DNA and genes. It is TCRdb's table, rather than the study itself, that gives the V and J calls and clone size. The sample table holds approximately 89,000 distinct CDR3 sequences, of which 20% to 25% were seen once. Roughly 6.7% of the sample comes from the top ten.

CDR1 and CDR2, per the germline V gene, are KGHSH and LQKENI. The CDR3 starts with the cysteine, ends with the phenylalanine, and has 21 residues. The entry retains the CDR3 DNA only, 63 bases that are in frame from base 1. V gives up 1 base and J gives up 3 bases, and the segment between their germline ends measures 30 bases. The chain joins TRBV18 to TRBJ1-1, with a weak D call of TRBD1 (5 bases match). This TCR was sampled from a human donor with low-grade glioma or glioblastoma, undergoing nonglioma brain surgery, or in good health (not recorded which). Sequenced input: glioma tissue, nonneoplastic brain tissue, or PBMCs (not recorded which). For the CDR3, the sequence is CASSPQGGNFIPFGAYTEAFF. Here is the DNA: TGTGCCAGCTCACCACAAGGAGGGAACTTCATCCCCTTTGGGGCGTACACTGAAGCTTTCTTT.